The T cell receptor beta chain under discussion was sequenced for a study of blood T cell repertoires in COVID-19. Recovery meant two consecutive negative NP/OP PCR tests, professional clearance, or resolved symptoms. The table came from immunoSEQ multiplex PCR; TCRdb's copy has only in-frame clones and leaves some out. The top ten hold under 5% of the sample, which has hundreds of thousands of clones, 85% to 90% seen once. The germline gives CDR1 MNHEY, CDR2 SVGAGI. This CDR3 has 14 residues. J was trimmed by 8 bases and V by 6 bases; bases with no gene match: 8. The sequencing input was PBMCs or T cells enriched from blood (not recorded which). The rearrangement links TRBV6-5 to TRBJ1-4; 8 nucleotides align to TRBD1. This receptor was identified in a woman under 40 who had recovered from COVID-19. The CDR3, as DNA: TGTGCCAGCAGCCGGACAGGGATTAAAGAAAAACTGTTTTTT. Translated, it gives CASSRTGIKEKLFF.